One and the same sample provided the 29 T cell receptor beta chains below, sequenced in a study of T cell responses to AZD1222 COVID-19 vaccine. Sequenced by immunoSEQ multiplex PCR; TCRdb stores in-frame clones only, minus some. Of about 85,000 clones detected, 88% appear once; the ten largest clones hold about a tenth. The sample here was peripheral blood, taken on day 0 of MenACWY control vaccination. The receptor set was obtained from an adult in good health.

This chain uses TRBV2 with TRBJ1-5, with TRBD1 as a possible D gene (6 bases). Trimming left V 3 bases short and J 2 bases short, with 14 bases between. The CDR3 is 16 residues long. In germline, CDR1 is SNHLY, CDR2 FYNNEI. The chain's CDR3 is CASSELGAGGNQPQHF. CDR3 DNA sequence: TGTGCCAGCAGTGAGCTGGGGGCAGGAGGCAATCAGCCCCAGCATTTT.

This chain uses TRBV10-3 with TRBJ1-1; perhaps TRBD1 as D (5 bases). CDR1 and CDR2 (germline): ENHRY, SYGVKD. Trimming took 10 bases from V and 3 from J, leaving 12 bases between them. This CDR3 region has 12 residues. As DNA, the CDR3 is TGTGCCACCGGGGCGGGGGACACTGAAGCTTTCTTT. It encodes CATGAGDTEAFF.

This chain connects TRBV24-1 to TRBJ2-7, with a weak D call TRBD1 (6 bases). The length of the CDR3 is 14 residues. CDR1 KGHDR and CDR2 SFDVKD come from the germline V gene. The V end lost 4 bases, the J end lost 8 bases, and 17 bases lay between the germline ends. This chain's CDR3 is CATSEPTTGSKQYF. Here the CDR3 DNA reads TGTGCCACCAGTGAGCCAACCACAGGGAGTAAGCAGTACTTC.

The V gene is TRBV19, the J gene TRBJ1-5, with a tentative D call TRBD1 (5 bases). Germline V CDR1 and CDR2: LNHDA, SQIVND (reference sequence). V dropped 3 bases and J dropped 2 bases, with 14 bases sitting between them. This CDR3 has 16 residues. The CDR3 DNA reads TGTGCCAGTAGTATGGAGGCAGGGATCCGCAATCAGCCCCAGCATTTT. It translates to CASSMEAGIRNQPQHF.

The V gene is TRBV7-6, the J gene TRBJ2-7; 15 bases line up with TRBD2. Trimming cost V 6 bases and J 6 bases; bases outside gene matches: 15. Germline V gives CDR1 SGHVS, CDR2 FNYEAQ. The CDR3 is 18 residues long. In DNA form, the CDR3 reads TGTGCCAGCAGTCGGACTAGCGGGGGGGTCCGATCTGGGAGCGAGCAGTACTTC. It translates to CASSRTSGGVRSGSEQYF.

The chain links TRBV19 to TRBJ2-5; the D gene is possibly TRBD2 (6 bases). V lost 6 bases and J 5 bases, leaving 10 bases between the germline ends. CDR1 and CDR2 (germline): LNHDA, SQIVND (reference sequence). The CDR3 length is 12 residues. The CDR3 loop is CASSPSGETQYF. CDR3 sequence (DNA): TGTGCCAGTAGCCCGAGCGGGGAGACCCAGTACTTC.

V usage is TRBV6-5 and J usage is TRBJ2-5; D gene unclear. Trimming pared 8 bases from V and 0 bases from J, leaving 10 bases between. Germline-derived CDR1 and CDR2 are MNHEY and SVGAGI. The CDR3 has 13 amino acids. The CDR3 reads CASLGPNQETQYF. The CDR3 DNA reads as TGTGCCAGCCTAGGACCTAACCAAGAGACCCAGTACTTC.

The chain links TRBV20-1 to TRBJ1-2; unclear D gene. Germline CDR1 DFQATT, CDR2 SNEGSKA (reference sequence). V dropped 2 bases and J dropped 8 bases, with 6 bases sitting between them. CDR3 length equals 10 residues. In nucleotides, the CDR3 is TGCAGTGCTAGATGGAGAGGCTACACCTTC. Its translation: CSARWRGYTF.

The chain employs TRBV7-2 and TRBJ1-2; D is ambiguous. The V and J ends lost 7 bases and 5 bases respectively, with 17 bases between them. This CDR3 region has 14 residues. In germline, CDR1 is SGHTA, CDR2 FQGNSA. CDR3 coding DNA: TGTGCCAGCATCCCGACCCCCGGACTTTATGGCTACACCTTC. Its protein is CASIPTPGLYGYTF.

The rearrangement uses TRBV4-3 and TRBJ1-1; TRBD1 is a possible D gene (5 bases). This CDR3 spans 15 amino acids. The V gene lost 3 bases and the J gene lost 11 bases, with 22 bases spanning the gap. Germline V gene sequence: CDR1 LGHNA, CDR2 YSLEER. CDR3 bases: TGCGCCAGCAGCCAGGATCAGGGAATTTTGTATGGGGCTTTCTTT. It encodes CASSQDQGILYGAFF.

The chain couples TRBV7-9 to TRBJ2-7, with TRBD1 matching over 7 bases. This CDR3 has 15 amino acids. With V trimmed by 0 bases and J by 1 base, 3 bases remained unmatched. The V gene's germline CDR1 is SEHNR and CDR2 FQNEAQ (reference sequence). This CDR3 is CASSLASTGSYEQYF. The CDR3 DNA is TGTGCCAGCAGCTTAGCCTCGACAGGGTCCTACGAGCAGTACTTC.

The CDR3 bases are TGTGCCAGCAGTTACTCGGCCGACGCGGGGTCACCCCTCCACTTT. Amino acids: CASSYSADAGSPLHF. The chain couples TRBV6-2 or TRBV6-3 to TRBJ1-6; D call uncertain. Germline V gives CDR1 MNHEY, CDR2 SVGEGT. CDR3 length equals 15 residues. Between the trimmed V and J ends, which lost 0 bases and 10 bases, there was a span of 13 bases.

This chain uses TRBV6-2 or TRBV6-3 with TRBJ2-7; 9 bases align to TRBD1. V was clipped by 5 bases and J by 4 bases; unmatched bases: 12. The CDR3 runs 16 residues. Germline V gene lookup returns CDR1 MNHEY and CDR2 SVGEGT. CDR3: CASSPRGGQGIYEQYF. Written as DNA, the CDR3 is TGTGCCAGCAGTCCGAGGGGGGGACAGGGAATATACGAGCAGTACTTC.

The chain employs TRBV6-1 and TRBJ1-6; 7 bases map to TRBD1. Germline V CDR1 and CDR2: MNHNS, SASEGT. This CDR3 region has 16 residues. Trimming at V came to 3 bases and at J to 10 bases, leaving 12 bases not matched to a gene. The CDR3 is CASSDRQPGGRSPLHF. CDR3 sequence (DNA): TGTGCCAGCAGTGACCGACAACCAGGGGGTCGCTCACCCCTCCACTTT.

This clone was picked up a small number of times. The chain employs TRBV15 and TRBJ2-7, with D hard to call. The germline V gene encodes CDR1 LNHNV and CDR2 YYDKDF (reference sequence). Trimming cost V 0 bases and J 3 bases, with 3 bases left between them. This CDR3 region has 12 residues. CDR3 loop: CATSRDHYEQYF. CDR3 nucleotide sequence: TGTGCCACCAGCAGAGATCACTACGAGCAGTACTTC.

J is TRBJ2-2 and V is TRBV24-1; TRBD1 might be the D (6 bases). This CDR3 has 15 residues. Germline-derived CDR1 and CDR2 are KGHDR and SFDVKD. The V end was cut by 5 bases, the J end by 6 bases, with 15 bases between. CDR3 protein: CATSADAGVAGELFF. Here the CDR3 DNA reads TGTGCCACCAGTGCCGATGCAGGGGTAGCCGGGGAGCTGTTTTTT.

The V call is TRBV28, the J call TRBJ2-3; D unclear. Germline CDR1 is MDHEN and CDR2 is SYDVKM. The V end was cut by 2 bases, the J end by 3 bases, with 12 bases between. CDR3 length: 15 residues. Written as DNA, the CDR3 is TGTGCCAGCAGTTTACTTACAGTACCTACAGATACGCAGTATTTT. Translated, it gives CASSLLTVPTDTQYF. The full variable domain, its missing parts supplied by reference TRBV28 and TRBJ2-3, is DVKVTQSSRYLVKRTGEKVFLECVQDMDHENMFWYRQDPGLGLRLIYFSYDVKMKEKGDIPEGYSVSREKKERFSLILESASTNQTSMYLCASSLLTVPTDTQYFGPGTRLTVL.

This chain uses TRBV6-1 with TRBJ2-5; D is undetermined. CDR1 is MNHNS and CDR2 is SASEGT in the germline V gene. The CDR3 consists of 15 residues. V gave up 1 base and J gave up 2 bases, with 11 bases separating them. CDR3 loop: CASSEGGPRQETQYF. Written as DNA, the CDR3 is TGTGCCAGCAGTGAAGGTGGCCCTCGACAAGAGACCCAGTACTTC.

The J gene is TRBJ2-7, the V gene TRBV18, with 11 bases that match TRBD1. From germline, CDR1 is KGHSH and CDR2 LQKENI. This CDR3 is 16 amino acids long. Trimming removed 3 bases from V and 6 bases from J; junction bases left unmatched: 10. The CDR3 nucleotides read TGTGCCAGCTCACCCTTTGGGACAGGGGGAGCGGGCGAGCAGTACTTC. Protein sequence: CASSPFGTGGAGEQYF.

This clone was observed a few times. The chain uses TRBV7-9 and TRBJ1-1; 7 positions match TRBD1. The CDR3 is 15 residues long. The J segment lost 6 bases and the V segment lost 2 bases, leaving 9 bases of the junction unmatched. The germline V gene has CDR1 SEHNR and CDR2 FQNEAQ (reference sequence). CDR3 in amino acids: CASSLKGAGQPEAFF. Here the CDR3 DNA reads TGTGCCAGCAGCTTAAAGGGTGCGGGACAGCCTGAAGCTTTCTTT.

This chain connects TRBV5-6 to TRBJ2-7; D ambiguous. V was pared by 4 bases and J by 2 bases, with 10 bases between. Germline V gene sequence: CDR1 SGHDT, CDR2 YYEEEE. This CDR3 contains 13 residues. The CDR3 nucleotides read TGTGCCAGCAGCGCGACCGGTACCTACGAGCAGTACTTC. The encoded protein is CASSATGTYEQYF.

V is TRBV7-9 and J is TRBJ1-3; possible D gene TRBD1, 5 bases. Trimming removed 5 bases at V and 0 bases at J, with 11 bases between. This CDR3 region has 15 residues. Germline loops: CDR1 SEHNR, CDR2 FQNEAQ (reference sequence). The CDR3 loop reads CASSLTASSGNTIYF. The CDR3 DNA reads TGTGCCAGCAGCCTGACAGCGTCCTCTGGAAACACCATATATTTT.

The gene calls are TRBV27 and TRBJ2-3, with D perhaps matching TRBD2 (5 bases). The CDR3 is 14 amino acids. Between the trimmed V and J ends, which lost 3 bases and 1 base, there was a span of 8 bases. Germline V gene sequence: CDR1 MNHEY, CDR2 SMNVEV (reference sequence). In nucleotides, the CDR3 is TGTGCCAGCAGTTTCAAAGCGGGCACAGATACGCAGTATTTT. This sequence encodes CASSFKAGTDTQYF.

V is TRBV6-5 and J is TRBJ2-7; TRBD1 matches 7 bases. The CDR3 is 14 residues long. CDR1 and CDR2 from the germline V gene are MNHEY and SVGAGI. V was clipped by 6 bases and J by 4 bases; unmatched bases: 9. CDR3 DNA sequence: TGTGCCAGCAGATCGACAGGGATTGTGTACGAGCAGTACTTC. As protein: CASRSTGIVYEQYF.

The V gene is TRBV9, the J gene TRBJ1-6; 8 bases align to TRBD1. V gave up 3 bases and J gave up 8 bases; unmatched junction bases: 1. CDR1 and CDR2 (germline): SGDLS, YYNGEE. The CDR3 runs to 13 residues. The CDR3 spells CASSEDRDSPLHF. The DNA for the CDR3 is TGTGCCAGCAGCGAGGACAGGGATTCACCCCTCCACTTT.

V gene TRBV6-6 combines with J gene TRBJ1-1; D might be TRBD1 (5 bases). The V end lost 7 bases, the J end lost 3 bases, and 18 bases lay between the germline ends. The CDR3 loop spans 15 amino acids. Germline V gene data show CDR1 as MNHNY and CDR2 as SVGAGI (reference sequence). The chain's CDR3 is CASTLTRTQYTEAFF. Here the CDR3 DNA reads TGTGCCAGCACTCTAACCCGGACACAATACACTGAAGCTTTCTTT.

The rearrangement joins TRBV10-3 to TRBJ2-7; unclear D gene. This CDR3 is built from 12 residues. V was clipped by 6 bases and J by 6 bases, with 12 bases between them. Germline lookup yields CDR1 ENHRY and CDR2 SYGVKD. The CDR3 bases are TGTGCCATCAGCATTTTGGGTTCCGAGCAGTACTTC. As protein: CAISILGSEQYF.

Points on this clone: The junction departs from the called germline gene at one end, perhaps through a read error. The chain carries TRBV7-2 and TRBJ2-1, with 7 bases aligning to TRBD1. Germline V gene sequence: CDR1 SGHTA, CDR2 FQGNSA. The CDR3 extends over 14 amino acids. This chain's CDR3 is CASTLGTEGFEQFF. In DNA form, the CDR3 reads TGTGCCAGCACCTTAGGGACAGAGGGTTTTGAGCAGTTCTTC. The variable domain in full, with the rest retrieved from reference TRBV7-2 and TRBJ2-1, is GAGVSQSPSNKVTEKGKDVELRCDPISGHTALYWYRQSLGQGLEFLIYFQGNSAPDKSGLPSDRFSAERTGGSVSTLTIQRTQQEDSAVYLCASTLGTEGFEQFFGPGTRLTVL.

CDR3 coding DNA: TGCGCCAGCAGTTCCGAGCCAGGGGGTAATGAAAAACTGTTTTTT. Translation gives CASSSEPGGNEKLFF. The chain combines TRBV5-1 with TRBJ1-4, with 7 bases identical to TRBD1. The trim removed 5 bases at V and 4 bases at J, leaving 8 bases unmatched. The CDR3 totals 15 residues. The germline gives CDR1 SGHRS, CDR2 YFSETQ.